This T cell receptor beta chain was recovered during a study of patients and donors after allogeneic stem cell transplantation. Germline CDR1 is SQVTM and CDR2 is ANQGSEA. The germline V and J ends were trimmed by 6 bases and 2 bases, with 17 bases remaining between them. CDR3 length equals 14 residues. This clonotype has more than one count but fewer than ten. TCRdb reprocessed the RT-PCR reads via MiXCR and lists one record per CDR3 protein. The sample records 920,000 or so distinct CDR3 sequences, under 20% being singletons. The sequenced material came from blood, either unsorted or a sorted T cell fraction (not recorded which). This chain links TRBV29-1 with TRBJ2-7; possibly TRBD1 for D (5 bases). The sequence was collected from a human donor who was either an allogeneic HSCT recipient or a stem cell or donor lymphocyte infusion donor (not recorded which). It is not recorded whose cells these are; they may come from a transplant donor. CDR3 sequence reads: CSVLTQGPPYEQYF. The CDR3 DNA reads TGCAGCGTCTTAACTCAGGGTCCCCCCTACGAGCAGTACTTC.